One and the same sample provided the 24 T cell receptor beta chains below, sequenced in a study of cytomegalovirus exposure and HLA in healthy donors. PCR involved 60 Vbeta and 13 Jbeta primers. Profiling relied on immunoSEQ multiplex PCR, and the TCRdb table lists in-frame clones only, not all of them. The sample records over 150,000 clones, around three quarters being singletons. The specimen sequenced was PBMCs. The receptors were gathered from a man between 50 and 59 years old in good health and CMV-seropositive.

This clone was observed once. The chain employs TRBV18 and TRBJ2-3; 8 nucleotides agree with TRBD2. The V segment lost 6 bases and the J segment 1 base; nucleotides outside the gene matches: 15. The length of the CDR3 is 18 residues. The V gene's germline CDR1 is KGHSH and CDR2 LQKENI. In nucleotides, the CDR3 is TGTGCCAGCTCGCCGCAGCGGGGGCCCCATCCTGGCACAGATACGCAGTATTTT. Residues: CASSPQRGPHPGTDTQYF.

The chain couples TRBV15 to TRBJ1-6; 7 bases align to TRBD1. Germline V CDR1 and CDR2: LNHNV, YYDKDF (reference sequence). The CDR3 is made up of 15 amino acids. V lost 1 base, J lost 7 bases, and 4 bases stayed unmatched. In DNA, the CDR3 is TGTGCCACCAGCAGAGGAAGACAGGGAAATTCACCCCTCCACTTT. Translated, it gives CATSRGRQGNSPLHF.

J is TRBJ2-5 and V is TRBV5-1; maybe TRBD1 (5 bases). The length of the CDR3 is 14 residues. Germline V gene lookup returns CDR1 SGHRS and CDR2 YFSETQ. V was shortened by 1 base and J by 1 base, with 8 bases between the two germline ends. The CDR3 loop is CASSLLTAQETQYF. Here the CDR3 DNA reads TGCGCCAGCAGCTTGTTGACAGCCCAAGAGACCCAGTACTTC.

This clone appeared once. The rearrangement links TRBV7-9 to TRBJ2-2, with 7 bases identical to TRBD1. The germline V gene has CDR1 SEHNR and CDR2 FQNEAQ (reference sequence). This CDR3 is 14 amino acids long. V was clipped by 0 bases and J by 5 bases; unmatched bases: 0. CDR3 in DNA: TGTGCCAGCAGCTTAGCACAGGGGACCGGGGAGCTGTTTTTT. Amino acid sequence: CASSLAQGTGELFF.

The chain links TRBV27 to TRBJ2-1; D call uncertain. The germline gives CDR1 MNHEY, CDR2 SMNVEV (reference sequence). The CDR3 loop spans 13 amino acids. The germline V and J ends were trimmed by 0 bases and 7 bases, with 7 bases remaining between them. The CDR3 region is CASSLSTSNEQFF. For the CDR3, the DNA is TGTGCCAGCAGTTTATCAACTTCTAATGAGCAGTTCTTC.

The chain links TRBV27 to TRBJ2-7; 9 nucleotides agree with TRBD1. After removal of 5 bases from V and 4 bases from J, the junction contained 12 bases not matched to a gene. The CDR3 runs 16 residues. In germline, CDR1 is MNHEY, CDR2 SMNVEV (reference sequence). The CDR3 loop is CASSPMGTGSAYEQYF. CDR3 DNA: TGTGCCAGCAGTCCGATGGGGACAGGGTCGGCATACGAGCAGTACTTC.

The gene calls are TRBV10-3 and TRBJ1-2; D gene ambiguous. V shed 3 bases and J shed 0 bases, with 14 bases lying between them. Germline CDR1 reads ENHRY; CDR2 reads SYGVKD. The CDR3 loop spans 16 amino acids. CDR3 residues: CAISELIVTTNYGYTF. The CDR3 region has the DNA TGTGCCATCAGTGAATTGATAGTTACCACTAACTATGGCTACACCTTC.

This chain links TRBV14 with TRBJ2-5; 12 bases fit TRBD2. The ends lost 4 bases at V and 4 bases at J; junction bases unmatched: 7. This CDR3 is built from 16 residues. Germline loops: CDR1 SGHDN, CDR2 FVKESK. Here the CDR3 DNA reads TGTGCCAGCAGCCCTAGCGGGGGGGCGCTCGGAGAGACCCAGTACTTC. Encoded protein: CASSPSGGALGETQYF. Variable domain in full (rest from reference TRBV14 and TRBJ2-5): EAGVTQFPSHSVIEKGQTVTLRCDPISGHDNLYWYRRVMGKEIKFLLHFVKESKQDESGMPNNRFLAERTGGTYSTLKVQPAELEDSGVYFCASSPSGGALGETQYFGPGTRLLVL.

V gene TRBV5-1 combines with J gene TRBJ2-3; no reliable D call. The CDR3 loop spans 16 amino acids. CDR1 is SGHRS and CDR2 is YFSETQ in the germline V gene. V gave up 4 bases and J gave up 6 bases, with 21 bases separating them. In nucleotides, the CDR3 is TGCGCCAGCAGCCCTGCGTTCTCTAACGCGAGGGATACGCAGTATTTT. It translates to CASSPAFSNARDTQYF.

The chain combines TRBV7-9 with TRBJ2-2, with 11 positions matching TRBD1. The CDR3 contains 14 residues. J gave up 5 bases and V 7 bases, and 3 bases lay outside the gene matches. Germline V CDR1 and CDR2: SEHNR, FQNEAQ (reference sequence). CDR3 in DNA: TGTGCCAGCATCCGGGACAGGGGGACCGGGGAGCTGTTTTTT. Its protein product is CASIRDRGTGELFF.

The genes are TRBV6-5 and TRBJ2-2, with 8 nucleotides matching TRBD1. With 7 bases clipped from V and 6 bases from J, the junction kept 10 bases outside the gene matches. There are 15 residues in the CDR3. Germline CDR1 reads MNHEY; CDR2 reads SVGAGI. The CDR3 DNA is TGTGCCAGCAACGGTGGACAGGGAAGGGCCGGGGAGCTGTTTTTT. Translated: CASNGGQGRAGELFF.

V usage is TRBV2 and J usage is TRBJ1-4; no clear D. Per germline, CDR1 SNHLY and CDR2 FYNNEI. This CDR3 region has 13 residues. The germline V and J ends were trimmed by 3 bases and 5 bases, with 7 bases remaining between them. The CDR3 sequence: CASSEVRNEKLFF. The CDR3, as DNA: TGTGCCAGCAGTGAGGTCAGAAATGAAAAACTGTTTTTT. Full variable domain (outside the CDR3, taken from reference TRBV2 and TRBJ1-4): EPEVTQTPSHQVTQMGQEVILRCVPISNHLYFYWYRQILGQKVEFLVSFYNNEISEKSEIFDDQFSVERPDGSNFTLKIRSTKLEDSAMYFCASSEVRNEKLFFGSGTQLSVL.

This clone was found once. V gene TRBV29-1 combines with J gene TRBJ1-1, with TRBD1 matching 7 bases. J lost 4 bases, V lost 4 bases, and 12 bases had no gene match. The CDR3 is 15 residues long. CDR1 is SQVTM and CDR2 is ANQGSEA in the germline V gene. The CDR3 DNA follows: TGCAGCGTTGGGTGGAGGACAGGAGGCGGCACTGAAGCTTTCTTT. Amino acid sequence: CSVGWRTGGGTEAFF.

This clone was detected once. This chain uses TRBV7-2 with TRBJ1-6, with 8 bases lining up with TRBD1. This CDR3 spans 14 amino acids. CDR1 SGHTA and CDR2 FQGNSA come from the germline V gene. J gave up 9 bases and V 4 bases, and 5 bases lay outside the gene matches. Here the CDR3 reads CASSYGQGSSPLHF. The CDR3 region has the DNA TGTGCCAGCAGCTACGGACAGGGAAGTTCACCCCTCCACTTT.

The rearrangement uses TRBV7-2 and TRBJ1-4, with D tentatively TRBD1 (5 bases). Germline CDR1 reads SGHTA; CDR2 reads FQGNSA. Trimming left V 0 bases short and J 4 bases short, with 12 bases between. The CDR3 is made up of 16 amino acids. CDR3 DNA sequence: TGTGCCAGCAGCTTAGCCCCTCGACAGAGTAATGAAAAACTGTTTTTT. It is translated as CASSLAPRQSNEKLFF.

J is TRBJ2-1 and V is TRBV10-1; 11 bases fit TRBD2. This CDR3 is 15 amino acids long. The trim removed 8 bases at V and 0 bases at J, leaving 3 bases unmatched. From germline, CDR1 is WNHNN and CDR2 SYGVQD (reference sequence). The CDR3 is CASSSGGPSYNEQFF. CDR3 sequence (DNA): TGCGCCAGCTCTAGCGGGGGGCCCTCCTACAATGAGCAGTTCTTC.

This clone was recorded a few times. The rearrangement uses TRBV6-1 and TRBJ2-2; TRBD2 matches at 7 bases. The length of the CDR3 is 15 residues. Germline CDR1 is MNHNS and CDR2 is SASEGT. Trimming took 7 bases from V and 0 from J; bases not matched to a gene: 5. The CDR3 protein is CASTKLATNTGELFF. DNA of the CDR3: TGTGCCAGCACTAAACTAGCGACGAACACCGGGGAGCTGTTTTTT.

This clone was detected once. This sequence joins TRBV21-1 and TRBJ1-5. TRBV21-1 is shown as a pseudogene. The CDR3 contains 14 residues. The CDR3 here is CASSNIGEGQPQHF. CDR3 sequence (DNA): TGTGCCAGCAGCAATATCGGGGAGGGTCAGCCCCAGCATTTT.

The chain has TRBV9 and TRBJ1-5; D remains unclear. The CDR3 extends over 15 amino acids. V lost 4 bases and J 0 bases, leaving 11 bases between the germline ends. Germline-derived CDR1 and CDR2 are SGDLS and YYNGEE. The CDR3 here is CASSRGRDSNQPQHF. The CDR3 DNA follows: TGTGCCAGCAGCCGAGGGAGGGATAGCAATCAGCCCCAGCATTTT.

The CDR3 spells CASSLYAGGRYNEQFF. Here the CDR3 DNA reads TGTGCCAGCAGTTTATATGCGGGGGGACGGTACAATGAGCAGTTCTTC. The chain joins TRBV28 to TRBJ2-1; 8 positions match TRBD2. Germline CDR1 reads MDHEN; CDR2 reads SYDVKM. V lost 1 base to trimming and J lost 4 bases; unmatched junction nucleotides: 6. The CDR3 length is 16 residues.

In this sample, this clone turned up once. This chain's CDR3 is CASSPDRGREQYF. The DNA for the CDR3 is TGTGCCAGCAGCCCGGACAGGGGGCGAGAGCAGTACTTC. This chain uses TRBV7-9 with TRBJ2-7; 11 bases are shared with TRBD1. The length of the CDR3 is 13 residues. CDR1 is SEHNR, CDR2 FQNEAQ, per germline (reference sequence). The V gene end was trimmed by 5 bases and the J gene end by 7 bases; junction bases not matched to a gene: 4. Full variable domain (missing parts from reference TRBV7-9 and TRBJ2-7): DTGVSQNPRHKITKRGQNVTFRCDPISEHNRLYWYRQTLGQGPEFLTYFQNEAQLEKSRLLSDRFSAERPKGSFSTLEIQRTEQGDSAMYLCASSPDRGREQYFGPGTRLTVT.

Worth noting for this clone: Compared with germline, one end of the junction differs, possibly owing to a read error. The chain links TRBV7-7 to TRBJ2-2; TRBD1 matches 9 bases. Germline V lookup: CDR1 SSHAT, CDR2 FNYEAQ (reference sequence). CDR3 length: 13 residues. CDR3 sequence reads: CASSLGQGGELFF. The CDR3 DNA follows: TGTGCTAGCAGCCTGGGACAGGGAGGGGAGCTGTTTTTT.

This clone showed up just a few times. The V gene is TRBV2, the J gene TRBJ2-5; 8 bases map to TRBD1. J was trimmed by 5 bases and V by 7 bases; bases with no gene match: 9. This CDR3 spans 14 amino acids. CDR1 SNHLY and CDR2 FYNNEI come from the germline V gene. CDR3 loop: CASNPAGGEETQYF. The CDR3, as DNA: TGTGCCAGCAACCCAGCAGGGGGCGAGGAGACCCAGTACTTC.

This clone has just a few counts. The V and J genes are TRBV7-2 and TRBJ1-1, with 7 bases aligning to TRBD1. Germline V lookup: CDR1 SGHTA, CDR2 FQGNSA. CDR3 length: 15 residues. The trim removed 4 bases at V and 2 bases at J, leaving 7 bases unmatched. The chain's CDR3 is CASSSARQGNTEAFF. The CDR3 DNA reads TGTGCCAGCAGCTCCGCCAGACAGGGTAACACTGAAGCTTTCTTT.